This is a list of T cell receptor beta chains from one sample in a study of blood T cell repertoires in COVID-19. This table comes from immunoSEQ multiplex PCR, and its TCRdb copy is limited to in-frame clones, with some not included. The sample lists about 280,000 clones, roughly 90% seen once, with 9% to 9.5% in the top ten. Sequenced sample: peripheral blood. These TCRs come from a young man with active or convalescent COVID-19. CDR3s include the opening cysteine and the closing phenylalanine or tryptophan. Fields, in order: CDR3 protein, J gene, V gene.

CDR3aa: CASSVGPSYEQYF; j_gene: TRBJ2-7; v_gene: TRBV19
CDR3aa: CASSIQLAGEFTDTQYF; j_gene: TRBJ2-3; v_gene: TRBV19
CDR3aa: CASSYRTGNTEAFF; j_gene: TRBJ1-1; v_gene: TRBV6-5
CDR3aa: CASSFRTDSNQPQHF; j_gene: TRBJ1-5; v_gene: TRBV2
CDR3aa: CASSPLGRNTEAFF; j_gene: TRBJ1-1; v_gene: TRBV27
CDR3aa: CASSRTSGGNNEQFF; j_gene: TRBJ2-1; v_gene: TRBV11-3
CDR3aa: CASSVSGDYGYTF; j_gene: TRBJ1-2; v_gene: TRBV9
CDR3aa: CASSYFRGGELFF; j_gene: TRBJ2-2; v_gene: TRBV6-2/TRBV6-3
CDR3aa: CASSNQGGYGYTF; j_gene: TRBJ1-2; v_gene: TRBV27
CDR3aa: CASSGWDRGNEKLFF; j_gene: TRBJ1-4; v_gene: TRBV11-2
CDR3aa: CASSLMSSETQYF; j_gene: TRBJ2-5; v_gene: TRBV12-3/TRBV12-4
CDR3aa: CASSQNRRTEAFF; j_gene: TRBJ1-1; v_gene: TRBV23-1
CDR3aa: CASSTQGFTAEAFF; j_gene: TRBJ1-1; v_gene: TRBV19
CDR3aa: CASSVQQGVYGYTF; j_gene: TRBJ1-2; v_gene: TRBV19
CDR3aa: CASSYHDTGPRETQYF; j_gene: TRBJ2-5; v_gene: TRBV5-8
CDR3aa: CASSQPLAGGPSYEQYF; j_gene: TRBJ2-7; v_gene: TRBV3-1/TRBV3-2
CDR3aa: CASSRRTSGGPTDTQYF; j_gene: TRBJ2-3; v_gene: TRBV7-8